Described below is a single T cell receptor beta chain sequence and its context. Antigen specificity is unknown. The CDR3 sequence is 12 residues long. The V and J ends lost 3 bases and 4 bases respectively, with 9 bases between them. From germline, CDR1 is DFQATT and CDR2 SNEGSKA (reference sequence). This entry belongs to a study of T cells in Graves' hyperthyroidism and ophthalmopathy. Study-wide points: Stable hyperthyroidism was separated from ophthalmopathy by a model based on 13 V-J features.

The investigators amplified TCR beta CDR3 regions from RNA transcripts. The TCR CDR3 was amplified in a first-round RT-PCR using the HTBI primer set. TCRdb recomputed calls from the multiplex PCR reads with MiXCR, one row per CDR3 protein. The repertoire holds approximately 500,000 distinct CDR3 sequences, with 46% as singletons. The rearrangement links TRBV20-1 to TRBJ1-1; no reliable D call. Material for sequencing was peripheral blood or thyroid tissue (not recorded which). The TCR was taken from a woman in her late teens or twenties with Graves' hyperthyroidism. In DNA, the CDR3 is TGCAGTGCTAGTTGGATGGGCACTGAAGCTTTCTTT. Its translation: CSASWMGTEAFF.